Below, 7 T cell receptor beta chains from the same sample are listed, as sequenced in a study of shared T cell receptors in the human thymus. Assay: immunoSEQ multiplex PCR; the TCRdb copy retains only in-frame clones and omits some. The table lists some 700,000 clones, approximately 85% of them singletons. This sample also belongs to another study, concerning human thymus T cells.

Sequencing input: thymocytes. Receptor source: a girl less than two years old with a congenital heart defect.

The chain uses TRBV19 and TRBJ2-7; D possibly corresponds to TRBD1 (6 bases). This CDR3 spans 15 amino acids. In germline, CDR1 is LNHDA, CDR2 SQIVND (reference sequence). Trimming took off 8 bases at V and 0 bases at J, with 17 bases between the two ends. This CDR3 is CASQYSGTNSYEQYF. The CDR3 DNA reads TGTGCCAGTCAGTATTCGGGGACAAACTCCTACGAGCAGTACTTC.

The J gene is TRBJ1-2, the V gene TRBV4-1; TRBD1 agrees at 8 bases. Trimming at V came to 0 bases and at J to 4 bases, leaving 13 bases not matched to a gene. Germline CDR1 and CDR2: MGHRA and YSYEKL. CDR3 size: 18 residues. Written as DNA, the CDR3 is TGCGCCAGCAGCCAAGATGGTGAGGACAGGGACGTCATCTATGGCTACACCTTC. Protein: CASSQDGEDRDVIYGYTF.

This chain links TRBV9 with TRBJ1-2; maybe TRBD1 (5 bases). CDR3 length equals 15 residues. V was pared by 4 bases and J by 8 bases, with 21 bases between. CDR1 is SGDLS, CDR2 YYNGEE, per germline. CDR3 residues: CASSPHPGGLGGYTF. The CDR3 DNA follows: TGTGCCAGCAGCCCTCACCCCGGGGGACTGGGCGGCTACACCTTC.

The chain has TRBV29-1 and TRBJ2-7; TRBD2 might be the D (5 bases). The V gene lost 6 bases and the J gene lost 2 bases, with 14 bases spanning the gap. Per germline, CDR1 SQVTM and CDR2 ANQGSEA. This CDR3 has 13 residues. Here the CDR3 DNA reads TGCAGCGTGATGGACTCGCTAGCCTACGAGCAGTACTTC. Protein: CSVMDSLAYEQYF.

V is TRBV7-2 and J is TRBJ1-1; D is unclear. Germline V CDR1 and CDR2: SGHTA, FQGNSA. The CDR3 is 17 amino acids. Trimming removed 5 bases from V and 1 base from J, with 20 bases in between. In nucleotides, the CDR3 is TGTGCCAGCAGCCCCTCTCCACTGCTCGGGAGGAACACTGAAGCTTTCTTT. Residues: CASSPSPLLGRNTEAFF.

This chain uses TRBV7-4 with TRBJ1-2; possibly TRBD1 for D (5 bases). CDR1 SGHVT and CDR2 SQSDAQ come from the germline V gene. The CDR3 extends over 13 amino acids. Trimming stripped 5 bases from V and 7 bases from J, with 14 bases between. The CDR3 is CASSRRTIPGYTF. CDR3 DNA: TGTGCCAGCAGCCGTCGGACAATCCCTGGCTACACCTTC.

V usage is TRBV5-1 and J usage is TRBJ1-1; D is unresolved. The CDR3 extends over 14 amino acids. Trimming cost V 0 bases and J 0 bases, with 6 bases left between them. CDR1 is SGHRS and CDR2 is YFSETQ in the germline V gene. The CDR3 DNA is TGCGCCAGCAGCTTGGTGAGAGTGAACACTGAAGCTTTCTTT. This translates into CASSLVRVNTEAFF.